One sample yielded the 25 T cell receptor beta chains listed below, sequenced in a study of CD8 T cells in ankylosing spondylitis. TCRdb ran MiXCR on the 5' RACE reads and lists one entry per CDR3 protein. Here the sample spans nearly 350,000 distinct CDR3 sequences, roughly 15% being singletons. The source material was blood, either unsorted or a sorted T cell fraction (not recorded which). These receptors were taken from a male donor with ankylosing spondylitis or in good health (not recorded which).

The chain is built from TRBV20-1 and TRBJ1-6, with TRBD1 identical over 11 bases. J gave up 10 bases and V 4 bases, and 3 bases lay outside the gene matches. The CDR3 is 13 amino acids. Germline CDR1 reads DFQATT; CDR2 reads SNEGSKA (reference sequence). CDR3 nucleotides: TGCAGTGCTAAAGGGACAGGGGGATCACCCCTCCACTTT. This sequence encodes CSAKGTGGSPLHF.

This clonotype has a single count. The chain recombines TRBV6-5 with TRBJ2-3; D is uncertain. The length of the CDR3 is 14 residues. The germline V gene has CDR1 MNHEY and CDR2 SVGAGI. Trimming took off 4 bases at V and 6 bases at J, with 14 bases between the two ends. CDR3: CASSFALDRDTQYF. CDR3 bases: TGTGCCAGCAGTTTCGCCCTCGACCGGGATACGCAGTATTTT.

This clonotype was detected ten times or more. The chain combines TRBV7-2 with TRBJ2-1; 8 positions agree with TRBD2. Losses at the gene ends were 3 bases for V and 14 bases for J; bases not matched to a gene: 9. This CDR3 spans 13 amino acids. CDR1 and CDR2 from the germline V gene are SGHTA and FQGNSA. This chain's CDR3 is CASSFGGGPREFF. The CDR3 nucleotides are TGTGCCAGCAGCTTTGGCGGGGGGCCTCGGGAGTTCTTC. The variable domain in full, with the rest retrieved from reference TRBV7-2 and TRBJ2-1, is GAGVSQSPSNKVTEKGKDVELRCDPISGHTALYWYRQSLGQGLEFLIYFQGNSAPDKSGLPSDRFSAERTGGSVSTLTIQRTQQEDSAVYLCASSFGGGPREFFGPGTRLTVL.

This clonotype was seen only a few times. The CDR3 region is CASSERTNTGELFF. As DNA, the CDR3 is TGTGCCAGCAGTGAAAGGACGAACACCGGGGAGCTGTTTTTT. V gene TRBV25-1 combines with J gene TRBJ2-2; D is unclear. Per the germline V gene, CDR1 is MGHDK and CDR2 is SYGVNS. V was cut by 2 bases and J by 0 bases, with 4 bases left in between. CDR3 length: 14 amino acids.

The chain has TRBV12-3 or TRBV12-4 and TRBJ1-2; no definite D call. This CDR3 spans 13 amino acids. Trimming removed 4 bases from V and 7 bases from J, with 13 bases in between. The CDR3 reads CASSYQGPLGYTF. Here the CDR3 DNA reads TGTGCCAGCAGTTATCAAGGGCCTCTTGGCTACACCTTC.

In its sample, this clonotype was seen a few times. This chain uses TRBV2 with TRBJ1-2; maybe TRBD1 (6 bases). Germline CDR1 is SNHLY and CDR2 is FYNNEI. The CDR3 consists of 14 residues. The V and J ends lost 4 bases and 4 bases respectively, with 13 bases between them. CDR3 nucleotides: TGTGCCAGCAGTGGGGGGCAGGGACCCTATGGCTACACCTTC. Protein: CASSGGQGPYGYTF.

This clonotype was detected only a few times. This sequence joins TRBV30 and TRBJ1-2; D not certain. Germline V gene lookup returns CDR1 GTSNPN and CDR2 SVGIG (reference sequence). The CDR3 has 13 residues. With 7 bases removed from V and 4 bases from J, the gap between germline ends came to 16 bases. CDR3 residues: CASNTLAGYGYTF. CDR3 sequence (DNA): TGTGCCTCGAATACTCTAGCGGGCTATGGCTACACCTTC.

This clonotype has more than one count but fewer than ten. The J gene is TRBJ2-2, the V gene TRBV27, with 8 bases matching TRBD2. Germline loops: CDR1 MNHEY, CDR2 SMNVEV (reference sequence). The CDR3 runs to 15 residues. Unmatched junction bases numbered 4, after V lost 3 bases and J lost 4 bases. Here the CDR3 DNA reads TGTGCCAGCAGTTTTTATCTAGCGGGCACCGGGGAGCTGTTTTTT. Translating it yields CASSFYLAGTGELFF.

The chain employs TRBV30 and TRBJ2-1; 8 bases map to TRBD1. Germline loops: CDR1 GTSNPN, CDR2 SVGIG (reference sequence). Trimming removed 0 bases from V and 7 bases from J; junction bases left unmatched: 2. The CDR3 loop spans 13 amino acids. The CDR3 spells CAWSVQGENEQFF. In DNA, the CDR3 is TGTGCCTGGAGTGTACAGGGGGAGAATGAGCAGTTCTTC.

This sequence joins TRBV5-1 and TRBJ2-3, with TRBD2 identical over 8 bases. CDR3 length: 16 residues. J gave up 5 bases and V 6 bases, and 14 bases lay outside the gene matches. Germline V gene data show CDR1 as SGHRS and CDR2 as YFSETQ. The CDR3 loop reads CASTYGARGDRDTQYF. For the CDR3, the DNA is TGCGCCAGCACTTATGGGGCGCGGGGGGATAGAGATACGCAGTATTTT.

This clonotype was detected only a few times. This rearrangement joins TRBV20-1 to TRBJ2-2, with 10 bases fitting TRBD2. In germline, CDR1 is DFQATT, CDR2 SNEGSKA (reference sequence). The V segment lost 5 bases and the J segment 5 bases; nucleotides outside the gene matches: 5. The CDR3 has 14 amino acids. The chain's CDR3 is CSAGSGRGTGELFF. Written as DNA, the CDR3 is TGCAGTGCTGGGAGCGGGAGGGGAACCGGGGAGCTGTTTTTT.

This clonotype has a count of ten or more. The rearrangement links TRBV5-1 to TRBJ1-5, with D possibly being TRBD1 (6 bases). The germline V gene has CDR1 SGHRS and CDR2 YFSETQ. V gave up 0 bases and J gave up 3 bases, with 10 bases separating them. CDR3 length equals 15 residues. The CDR3 sequence is CASSLAGGPNQPQHF. DNA for the CDR3: TGCGCCAGCAGCTTGGCGGGGGGCCCCAATCAGCCCCAGCATTTT.

The CDR3 region is CASSTGQFTDTQYF. The CDR3 nucleotides are TGTGCCAGCAGTACCGGACAGTTCACAGATACGCAGTATTTT. The chain recombines TRBV27 with TRBJ2-3; perhaps TRBD1 as D (6 bases). Germline CDR1 and CDR2: MNHEY and SMNVEV (reference sequence). Trimming left V 5 bases short and J 2 bases short, with 11 bases between. This CDR3 has 14 amino acids.

This clonotype was seen only a few times. The chain uses TRBV24-1 and TRBJ2-3, with 9 bases matching TRBD2. J lost 4 bases, V lost 6 bases, and 4 bases had no gene match. Per the germline V gene, CDR1 is KGHDR and CDR2 is SFDVKD. The CDR3 sequence is 14 residues long. The chain's CDR3 is CATSPAGGPDTQYF. CDR3 DNA: TGTGCCACCAGTCCGGCGGGAGGGCCAGATACGCAGTATTTT.

At least ten counts were recorded for this clonotype. V gene TRBV4-1 combines with J gene TRBJ2-7; D is undetermined. V shed 1 base and J shed 7 bases, with 14 bases lying between them. The length of the CDR3 is 14 residues. The germline V gene has CDR1 MGHRA and CDR2 YSYEKL. CDR3 sequence: CASSQGTLEGEQYF. The CDR3 nucleotides are TGCGCCAGCAGCCAAGGCACTCTCGAAGGGGAGCAGTACTTC.

This clonotype occurred a few times. The chain employs TRBV4-1 and TRBJ2-1, with 10 bases lining up with TRBD2. The junction had 4 bases not matched to a gene; V was cut back by 0 bases and J by 5 bases. Germline CDR1 is MGHRA and CDR2 is YSYEKL. The CDR3 extends over 16 amino acids. The CDR3: CASSQDRLAGDNEQFF. The CDR3 DNA reads TGCGCCAGCAGCCAAGATCGGCTAGCGGGAGACAATGAGCAGTTCTTC.

This clonotype was observed at least ten times. The chain carries TRBV7-2 and TRBJ2-7; D remains ambiguous. Trimming cost V 1 base and J 3 bases, with 7 bases left between them. The CDR3 is made up of 13 amino acids. CDR1 is SGHTA and CDR2 is FQGNSA in the germline V gene. CDR3 region: CASSLVPGYEQYF. The CDR3 DNA follows: TGTGCCAGCAGCTTAGTCCCAGGCTACGAGCAGTACTTC.

This clonotype has just a few counts. The chain combines TRBV11-2 with TRBJ2-3; 16 bases agree with TRBD2. The CDR3 spans 19 residues. J lost 3 bases, V lost 5 bases, and 11 bases had no gene match. From germline, CDR1 is SGHAT and CDR2 FQNNGV. In nucleotides, the CDR3 is TGTGCCAGCAGCCCTCGGAATACGGGACTAGCGGGAGGGACAGATACGCAGTATTTT. This encodes CASSPRNTGLAGGTDTQYF.

This clonotype was detected ten times or more. The V call is TRBV12-3 or TRBV12-4, the J call TRBJ1-1, with D possibly matching TRBD1 (6 bases). Trimming cost V 3 bases and J 2 bases, with 10 bases left between them. The CDR3 is made up of 14 amino acids. The CDR3 DNA sequence: TGTGCCAGCAGTTTCTCGGGGGCAAACACTGAAGCTTTCTTT. Its protein is CASSFSGANTEAFF.

The J gene is TRBJ2-3, the V gene TRBV7-9; either TRBD1 or TRBD2 may supply D (5 bases each). CDR1 and CDR2 (germline): SEHNR, FQNEAQ (reference sequence). The V end lost 5 bases, the J end lost 5 bases, and 17 bases lay between the germline ends. This CDR3 is built from 15 residues. The CDR3 nucleotides are TGTGCCAGCAGCGTAGGGACCGCCTCCCTAGATACGCAGTATTTT. Protein product: CASSVGTASLDTQYF.

The CDR3 region has the DNA TGTGCCAGCAGTGAAGAGGCGGGGGCCGAATACACCTTC. It is translated as CASSEEAGAEYTF. V is TRBV6-1 and J is TRBJ1-2, with D perhaps TRBD1 (6 bases). The germline V gene has CDR1 MNHNS and CDR2 SASEGT. Trimming took off 1 base at V and 11 bases at J, with 14 bases between the two ends. The CDR3 is made up of 13 amino acids.

This clonotype was observed at least ten times. This chain uses TRBV5-1 with TRBJ2-1; D may be TRBD1 (5 bases). CDR1 and CDR2 from the germline V gene are SGHRS and YFSETQ. V lost 5 bases, J lost 0 bases, and 15 bases lay in between. The CDR3 contains 16 residues. The CDR3 bases are TGCGCCAGCAGTCTGGTGGGGCAGAGCTCCTACAATGAGCAGTTCTTC. Translating gives CASSLVGQSSYNEQFF.

The chain recombines TRBV7-2 with TRBJ2-7; D is unresolved. Germline loops: CDR1 SGHTA, CDR2 FQGNSA. V was shortened by 5 bases and J by 9 bases, with 23 bases between the two germline ends. This CDR3 is 15 amino acids long. The CDR3 region is CASSPRVDPASGQYF. As DNA, the CDR3 is TGTGCCAGCAGCCCCCGTGTAGATCCGGCTTCGGGGCAGTACTTC.

The chain recombines TRBV5-1 with TRBJ2-1; possible D gene TRBD2, 6 bases. V dropped 2 bases and J dropped 3 bases, with 12 bases sitting between them. Per the germline V gene, CDR1 is SGHRS and CDR2 is YFSETQ. The CDR3 loop spans 15 amino acids. CDR3 in DNA: TGCGCCAGCAGCTTAACGGGGGAGGTCTACAATGAGCAGTTCTTC. Protein: CASSLTGEVYNEQFF.

This clonotype came up a few times. The rearrangement joins TRBV20-1 to TRBJ1-1; 7 bases line up with TRBD1. The CDR3 consists of 14 residues. Germline V gene data show CDR1 as DFQATT and CDR2 as SNEGSKA (reference sequence). V lost 3 bases to trimming and J lost 3 bases; unmatched junction nucleotides: 7. The CDR3 region is CSARKGARYTEAFF. The CDR3 bases are TGCAGTGCTAGGAAGGGGGCGCGGTACACTGAAGCTTTCTTT.